This TCR beta chain was found in a study of Ad26.COV2.S vaccination and SARS-CoV-2 variants. Overall study findings and caveats: After vaccination, reports described spike-specific CD8+ and CD4+ T cell responses as showing substantial breadth. People who got the vaccine had more spike-specific TCR breadth than people who got placebo. Those who received vaccine or placebo ended up with similar non-spike TCR breadth.

Trimming pared 0 bases from V and 4 bases from J, leaving 10 bases between. From germline, CDR1 is SGDLS and CDR2 YYNGEE. This CDR3 has 14 residues. A word on this clone: What it binds is not known. Other DNA sequences in this specimen translate into the identical CDR3.

Method: immunoSEQ multiplex PCR; TCRdb's copy keeps in-frame clones and lacks some. Among 200,000 to 250,000 clones listed, 88% were seen once. As for treatment: roughly 20 received Ad26.COV2.S at low or high dose, single or two shots; 5 received placebo; per-sample allocation not given. Collection of samples fell on day 63 after the first vaccine or placebo injection. An adult of 18-55 years in Boston served as donor. The sequence was collected from a person between 18 and 60 years old who received the Ad26.COV2.S COVID-19 vaccine or a placebo. The sample was peripheral blood, taken in a trial of Ad26.COV2.S vaccine versus placebo. V gene TRBV9 combines with J gene TRBJ1-1, with TRBD1 as a possible D gene (6 bases). CDR3 sequence reads: CASSVGGAGTEAFF. The CDR3 DNA sequence: TGTGCCAGCAGCGTAGGGGGGGCTGGCACTGAAGCTTTCTTT.